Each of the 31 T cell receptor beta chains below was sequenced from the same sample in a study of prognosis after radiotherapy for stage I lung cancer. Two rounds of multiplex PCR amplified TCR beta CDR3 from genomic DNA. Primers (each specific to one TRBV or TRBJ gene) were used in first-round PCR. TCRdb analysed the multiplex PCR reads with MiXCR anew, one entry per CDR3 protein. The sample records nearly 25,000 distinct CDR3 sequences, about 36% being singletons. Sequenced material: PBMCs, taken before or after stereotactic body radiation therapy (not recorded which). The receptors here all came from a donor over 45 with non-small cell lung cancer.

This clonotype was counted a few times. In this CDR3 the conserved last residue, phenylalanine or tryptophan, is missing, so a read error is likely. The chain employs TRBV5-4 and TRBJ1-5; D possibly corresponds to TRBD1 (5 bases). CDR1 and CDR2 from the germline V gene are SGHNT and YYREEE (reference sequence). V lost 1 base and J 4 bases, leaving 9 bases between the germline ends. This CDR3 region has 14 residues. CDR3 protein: CASSLKGANQPQHS. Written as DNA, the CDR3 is TGTGCCAGCAGCTTGAAAGGGGCTAATCAGCCCCAGCATTCT.

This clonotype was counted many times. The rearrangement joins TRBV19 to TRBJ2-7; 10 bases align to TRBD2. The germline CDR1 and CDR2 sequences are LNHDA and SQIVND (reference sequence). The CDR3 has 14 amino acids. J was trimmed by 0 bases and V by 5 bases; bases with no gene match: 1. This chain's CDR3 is CASSRTSGSYEQYF. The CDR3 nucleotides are TGTGCCAGTAGTCGGACTAGCGGCTCCTACGAGCAGTACTTC.

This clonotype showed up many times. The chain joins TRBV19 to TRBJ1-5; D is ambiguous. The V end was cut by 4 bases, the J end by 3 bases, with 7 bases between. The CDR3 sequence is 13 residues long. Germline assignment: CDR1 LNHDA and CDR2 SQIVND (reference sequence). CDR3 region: CASSRTSNQPQHF. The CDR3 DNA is TGTGCCAGTAGTAGGACCTCCAATCAGCCCCAGCATTTT.

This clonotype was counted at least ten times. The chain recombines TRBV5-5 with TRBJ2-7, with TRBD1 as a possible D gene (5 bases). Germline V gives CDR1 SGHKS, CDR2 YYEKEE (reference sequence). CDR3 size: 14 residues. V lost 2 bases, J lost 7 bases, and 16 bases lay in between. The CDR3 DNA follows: TGTGCCAGCAGCTTCCGACAGAGTCCTGGGGAGCAGTACTTC. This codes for CASSFRQSPGEQYF.

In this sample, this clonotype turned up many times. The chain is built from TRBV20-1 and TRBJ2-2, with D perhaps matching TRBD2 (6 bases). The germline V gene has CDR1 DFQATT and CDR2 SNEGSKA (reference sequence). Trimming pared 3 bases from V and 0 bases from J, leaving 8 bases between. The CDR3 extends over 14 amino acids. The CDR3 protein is CSASRESNTGELFF. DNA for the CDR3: TGCAGTGCTAGCCGGGAGTCGAACACCGGGGAGCTGTTTTTT.

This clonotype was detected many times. The CDR3 nucleotides read TGTGCCAGCACCGGTGGAAACTATGGCTACACCTTC. It encodes CASTGGNYGYTF. The V gene is TRBV2, the J gene TRBJ1-2; D unclear. The CDR3 totals 12 residues. V lost 7 bases and J 2 bases, leaving 8 bases between the germline ends. The germline V gene encodes CDR1 SNHLY and CDR2 FYNNEI.

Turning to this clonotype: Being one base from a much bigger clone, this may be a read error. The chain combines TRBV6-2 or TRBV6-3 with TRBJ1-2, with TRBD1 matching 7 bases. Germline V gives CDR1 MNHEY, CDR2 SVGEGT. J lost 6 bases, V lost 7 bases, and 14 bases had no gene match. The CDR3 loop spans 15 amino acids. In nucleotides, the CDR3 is TGTGCCAGCATTCAACTTGCCGAAGGGGGCCATGGCTACACCTTC. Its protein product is CASIQLAEGGHGYTF.

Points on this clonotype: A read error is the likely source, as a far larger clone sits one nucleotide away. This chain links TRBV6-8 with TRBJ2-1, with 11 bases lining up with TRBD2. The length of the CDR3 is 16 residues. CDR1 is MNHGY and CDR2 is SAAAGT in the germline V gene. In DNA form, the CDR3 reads TGTGTCAGCAAGGGGACTAGCGGAGATTCCTACAATGAGCAGTTCTTC. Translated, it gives CVSKGTSGDSYNEQFF.

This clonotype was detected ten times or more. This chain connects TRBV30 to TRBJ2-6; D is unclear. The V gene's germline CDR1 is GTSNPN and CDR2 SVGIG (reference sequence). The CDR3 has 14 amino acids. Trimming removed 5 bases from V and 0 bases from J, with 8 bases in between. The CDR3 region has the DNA TGTGCCTGGGTTAGACTCTCTGGGGCCAACGTCCTGACTTTC. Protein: CAWVRLSGANVLTF. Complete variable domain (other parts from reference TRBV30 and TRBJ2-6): SQTIHQWPATLVQPVGSPLSLECTVEGTSNPNLYWYRQAAGRGLQLLFYSVGIGQISSEVPQNLSASRPQDRQFILSSKKLLLSDSGFYLCAWVRLSGANVLTFGAGSRLTVL.

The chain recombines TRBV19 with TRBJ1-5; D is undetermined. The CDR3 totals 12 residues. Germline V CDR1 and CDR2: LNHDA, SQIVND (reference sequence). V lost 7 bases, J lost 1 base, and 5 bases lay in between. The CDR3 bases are TGTGCCAGTACTGGGAGCAATCAGCCCCAGCATTTT. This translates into CASTGSNQPQHF.

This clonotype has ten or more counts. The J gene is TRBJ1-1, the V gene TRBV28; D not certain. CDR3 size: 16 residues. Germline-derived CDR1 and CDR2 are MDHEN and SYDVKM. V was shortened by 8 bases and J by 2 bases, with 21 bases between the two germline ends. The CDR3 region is CASHRRSFARNTEAFF. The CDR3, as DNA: TGTGCCAGCCACCGTCGGAGCTTCGCCCGAAACACTGAAGCTTTCTTT.

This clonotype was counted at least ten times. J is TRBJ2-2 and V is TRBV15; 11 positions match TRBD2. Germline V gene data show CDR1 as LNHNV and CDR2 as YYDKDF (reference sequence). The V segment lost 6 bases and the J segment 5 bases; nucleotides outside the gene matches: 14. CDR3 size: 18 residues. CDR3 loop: CATSPESFTSGRTGELFF. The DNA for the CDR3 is TGTGCCACCAGTCCCGAGTCCTTCACTAGCGGGAGAACCGGGGAGCTGTTTTTT.

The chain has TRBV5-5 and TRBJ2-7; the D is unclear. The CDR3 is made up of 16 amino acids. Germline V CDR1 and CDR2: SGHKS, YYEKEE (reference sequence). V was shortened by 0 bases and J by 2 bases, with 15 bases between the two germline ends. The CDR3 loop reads CASSLVVYPVTYEQYF. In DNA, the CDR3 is TGTGCCAGCAGCTTGGTGGTCTATCCAGTCACCTACGAGCAGTACTTC.

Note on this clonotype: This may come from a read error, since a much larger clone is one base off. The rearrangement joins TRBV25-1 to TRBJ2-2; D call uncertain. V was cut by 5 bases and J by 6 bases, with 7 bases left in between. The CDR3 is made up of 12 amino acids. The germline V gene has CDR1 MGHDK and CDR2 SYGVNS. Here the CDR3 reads CASSSIAGELFF. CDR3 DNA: TGTGCCAGCAGTTCGATTGCCGGGGAGCTGTTTTTT. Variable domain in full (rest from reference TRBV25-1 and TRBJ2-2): EADIYQTPRYLVIGTGKKITLECSQTMGHDKMYWYQQDPGMELHLIHYSYGVNSTEKGDLSSESTVSRIRTEHFPLTLESARPSHTSQYLCASSSIAGELFFGEGSRLTVL.

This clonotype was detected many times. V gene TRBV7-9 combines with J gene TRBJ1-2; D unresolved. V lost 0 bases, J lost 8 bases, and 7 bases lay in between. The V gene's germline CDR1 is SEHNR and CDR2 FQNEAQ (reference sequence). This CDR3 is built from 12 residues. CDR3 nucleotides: TGTGCCAGCAGCTTAGCAATTGTCGGCTACACCTTC. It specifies CASSLAIVGYTF.

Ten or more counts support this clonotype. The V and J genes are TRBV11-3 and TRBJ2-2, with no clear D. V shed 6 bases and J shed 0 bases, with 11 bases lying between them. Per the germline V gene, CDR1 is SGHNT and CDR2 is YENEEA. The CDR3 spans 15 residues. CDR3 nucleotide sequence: TGTGCCAGCAGAAAGGACGCGACGAACACCGGGGAGCTGTTTTTT. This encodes CASRKDATNTGELFF.

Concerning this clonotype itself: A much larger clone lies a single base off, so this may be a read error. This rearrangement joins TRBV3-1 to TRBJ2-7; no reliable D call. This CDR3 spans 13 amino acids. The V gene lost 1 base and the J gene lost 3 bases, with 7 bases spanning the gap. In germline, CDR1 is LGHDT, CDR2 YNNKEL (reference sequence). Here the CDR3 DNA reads TGTGCCAGCAGCCAAGTCGGAGTCTACGAGCAGTACTTC. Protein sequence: CASSQVGVYEQYF.

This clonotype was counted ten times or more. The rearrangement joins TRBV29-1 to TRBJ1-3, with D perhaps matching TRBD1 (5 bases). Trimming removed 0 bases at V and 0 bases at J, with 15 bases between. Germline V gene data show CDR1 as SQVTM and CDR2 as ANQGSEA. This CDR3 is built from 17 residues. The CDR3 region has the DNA TGCAGCGTTGAAGATTTAGGACAAGGCAACTCTGGAAACACCATATATTTT. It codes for CSVEDLGQGNSGNTIYF.

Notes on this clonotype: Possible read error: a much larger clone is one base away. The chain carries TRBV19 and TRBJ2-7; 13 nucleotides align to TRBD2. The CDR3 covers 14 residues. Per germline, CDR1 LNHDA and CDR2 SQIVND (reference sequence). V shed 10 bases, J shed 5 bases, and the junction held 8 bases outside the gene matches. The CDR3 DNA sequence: TGTGCCAACTCTCAAGGACTAGCGGGGGACGAGCAGTACTTC. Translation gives CANSQGLAGDEQYF.

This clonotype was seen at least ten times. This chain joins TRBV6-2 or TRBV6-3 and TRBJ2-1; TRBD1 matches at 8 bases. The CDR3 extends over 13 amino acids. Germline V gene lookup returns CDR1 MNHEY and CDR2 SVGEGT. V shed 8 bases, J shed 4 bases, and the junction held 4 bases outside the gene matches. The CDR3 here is CASQGAGYNEQFF. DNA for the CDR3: TGTGCCAGCCAGGGGGCGGGGTACAATGAGCAGTTCTTC.

The chain's CDR3 is CAWSRGGTRKNIQYF. As DNA, the CDR3 is TGTGCCTGGAGCCGTGGGGGGACGAGAAAAAACATTCAGTACTTC. This chain links TRBV30 with TRBJ2-4; TRBD2 is a possible D gene (6 bases). This CDR3 spans 15 amino acids. V was clipped by 3 bases and J by 4 bases, with 16 bases between them. CDR1 and CDR2 (germline): GTSNPN, SVGIG (reference sequence).

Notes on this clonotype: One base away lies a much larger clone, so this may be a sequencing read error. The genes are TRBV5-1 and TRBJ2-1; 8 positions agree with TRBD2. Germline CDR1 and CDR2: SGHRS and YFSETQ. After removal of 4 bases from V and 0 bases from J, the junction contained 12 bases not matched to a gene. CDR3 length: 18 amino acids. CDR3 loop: CASSPEGSGMSSYNEQFF. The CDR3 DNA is TGCGCCAGCAGCCCGGAAGGTAGCGGGATGAGCTCCTACAATGAGCAGTTCTTC.

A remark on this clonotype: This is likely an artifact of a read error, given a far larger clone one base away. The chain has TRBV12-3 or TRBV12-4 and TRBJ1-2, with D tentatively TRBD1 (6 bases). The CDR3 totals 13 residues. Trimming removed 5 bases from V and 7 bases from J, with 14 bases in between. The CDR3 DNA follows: TGTGCCAGCAGTGGAATGGACAGAACTGGCTACACCTTC. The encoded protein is CASSGMDRTGYTF.

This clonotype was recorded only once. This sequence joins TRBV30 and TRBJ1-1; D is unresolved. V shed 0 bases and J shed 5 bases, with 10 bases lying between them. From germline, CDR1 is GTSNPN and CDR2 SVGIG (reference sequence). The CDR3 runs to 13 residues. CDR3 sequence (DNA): TGTGCCTGGAGTGTACGTAGATTGACTGAAGCTTTCTTT. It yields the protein CAWSVRRLTEAFF.

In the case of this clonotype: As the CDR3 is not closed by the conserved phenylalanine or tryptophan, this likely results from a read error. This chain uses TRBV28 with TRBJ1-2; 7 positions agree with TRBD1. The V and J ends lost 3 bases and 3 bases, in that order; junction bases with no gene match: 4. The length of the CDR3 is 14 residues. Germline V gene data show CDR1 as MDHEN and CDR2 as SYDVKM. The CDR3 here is CASSFAGGDYGYTL. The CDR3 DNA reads TGTGCCAGCAGTTTCGCAGGGGGGGACTATGGCTACACCCTC.

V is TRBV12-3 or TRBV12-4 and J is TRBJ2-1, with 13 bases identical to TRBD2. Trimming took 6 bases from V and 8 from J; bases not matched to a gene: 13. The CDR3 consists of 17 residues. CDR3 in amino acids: CASRDLIGLAGADEQFF. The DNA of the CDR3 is TGTGCCAGCAGAGATCTCATTGGACTAGCGGGAGCGGATGAGCAGTTCTTC.

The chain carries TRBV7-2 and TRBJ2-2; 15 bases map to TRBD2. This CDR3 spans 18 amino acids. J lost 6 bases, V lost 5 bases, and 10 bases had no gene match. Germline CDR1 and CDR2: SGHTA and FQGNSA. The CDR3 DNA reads TGTGCCAGCAGCCCTGGACTAGCGGGAGGGCCGCTACCCGGGGAGCTGTTTTTT. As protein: CASSPGLAGGPLPGELFF.

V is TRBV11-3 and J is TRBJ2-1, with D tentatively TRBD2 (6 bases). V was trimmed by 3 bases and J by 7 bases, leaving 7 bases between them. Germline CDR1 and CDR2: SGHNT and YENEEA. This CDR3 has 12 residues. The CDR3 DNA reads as TGTGCCAGCAGCTTTGGGGGGAATGAGCAGTTCTTC. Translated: CASSFGGNEQFF.

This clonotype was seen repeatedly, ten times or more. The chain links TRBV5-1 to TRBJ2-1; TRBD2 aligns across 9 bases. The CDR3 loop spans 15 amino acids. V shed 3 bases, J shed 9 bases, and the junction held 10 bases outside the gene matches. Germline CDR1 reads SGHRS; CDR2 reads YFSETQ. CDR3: CASSSGTSSNGEQFF. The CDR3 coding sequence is TGCGCCAGCAGCTCCGGGACTAGCTCTAACGGTGAGCAGTTCTTC.

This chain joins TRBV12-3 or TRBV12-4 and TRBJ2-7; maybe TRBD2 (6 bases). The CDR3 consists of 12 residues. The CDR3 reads CPISLGGCEQYF. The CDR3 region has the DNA TGTCCCATCTCATTGGGGGGTTGTGAGCAGTACTTC.

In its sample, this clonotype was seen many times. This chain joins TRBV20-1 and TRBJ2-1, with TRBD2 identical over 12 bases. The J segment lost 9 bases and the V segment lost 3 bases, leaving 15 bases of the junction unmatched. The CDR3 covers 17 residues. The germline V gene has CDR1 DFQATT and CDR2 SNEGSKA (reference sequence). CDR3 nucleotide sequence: TGCAGTGCTAGCGGAGGCGCGACTAGCGGGAGTAAAGTTGAGCAGTTCTTC. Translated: CSASGGATSGSKVEQFF.